This T cell receptor (beta chain) was identified in a study of tumor T cells in aggressive B-cell lymphoma. V gave up 4 bases and J gave up 0 bases; unmatched junction bases: 4. The CDR3 contains 16 residues. CDR1 and CDR2 (germline): SGHVS, FNYEAQ. This clone is a singleton in its sample. Profiled with immunoSEQ multiplex PCR; TCRdb holds only in-frame clones, not every one. The sample consists of more than 2,000 clones, roughly 80% of them appearing once. This sequence was found in an adult with diffuse large B cell lymphoma. The sample taken for sequencing was tumor tissue. This chain connects TRBV7-6 to TRBJ2-1; 9 bases fit TRBD2. CDR3 nucleotide sequence: TGTGCCAGCAGCTCCCTAGCGGGGAGCTCCTACAATGAGCAGTTCTTC. Translating it yields CASSSLAGSSYNEQFF. Variable domain in full (rest from reference TRBV7-6 and TRBJ2-1): GAGVSQSPRYKVTKRGQDVALRCDPISGHVSLYWYRQALGQGPEFLTYFNYEAQQDKSGLPNDRFSAERPEGSISTLTIQRTEQRDSAMYRCASSSLAGSSYNEQFFGPGTRLTVL.